This record covers a single TCR beta chain. The data were taken from a study of blood T cell repertoires in COVID-19. Looking at the study overall: Material from acute and convalescent COVID-19 was sourced from the United States, Italy and Spain.

The data were produced by immunoSEQ multiplex PCR, yet TCRdb's version contains in-frame clones alone and is incomplete. The table has 80,000 to 130,000 clones, approximately 86% seen once. Source material: peripheral blood. This receptor was taken from a woman between 55 and 75 years old with acute or convalescent COVID-19.

CDR3 sequence: CASSTGTANEQFF. The CDR3 DNA reads TGTGCCAGCAGTACCGGGACAGCTAATGAGCAGTTCTTC. The chain recombines TRBV6-5 with TRBJ2-1, with 7 bases aligning to TRBD1. V lost 5 bases, J lost 7 bases, and 5 bases stayed unmatched. Germline loops: CDR1 MNHEY, CDR2 SVGAGI. CDR3 length: 13 residues.